This paragraph covers one T cell receptor (beta chain) sequence. This entry belongs to a study of T cell changes during pregnancy in multiple sclerosis. The CDR3 is 15 amino acids. V lost 5 bases and J 1 base, leaving 13 bases between the germline ends. Germline CDR1 is MNHNS and CDR2 is SASEGT. The assay was immunoSEQ multiplex PCR, and TCRdb's table has in-frame clones only and misses some. The top ten clones hold approximately 0.2% of a sample with 79,000 or so clones, around nine tenths of them seen once. The receptor comes from a female donor with multiple sclerosis, enrolled in a pregnancy study. The source material was CD4+ T cells from peripheral blood mononuclear cells, sampled before pregnancy. J is TRBJ2-3 and V is TRBV6-1, with D tentatively TRBD1 (6 bases). The CDR3 nucleotides are TGTGCCAGCAGTCCTCAGGGGATGGGCACAGATACGCAGTATTTT. This gives the protein CASSPQGMGTDTQYF.